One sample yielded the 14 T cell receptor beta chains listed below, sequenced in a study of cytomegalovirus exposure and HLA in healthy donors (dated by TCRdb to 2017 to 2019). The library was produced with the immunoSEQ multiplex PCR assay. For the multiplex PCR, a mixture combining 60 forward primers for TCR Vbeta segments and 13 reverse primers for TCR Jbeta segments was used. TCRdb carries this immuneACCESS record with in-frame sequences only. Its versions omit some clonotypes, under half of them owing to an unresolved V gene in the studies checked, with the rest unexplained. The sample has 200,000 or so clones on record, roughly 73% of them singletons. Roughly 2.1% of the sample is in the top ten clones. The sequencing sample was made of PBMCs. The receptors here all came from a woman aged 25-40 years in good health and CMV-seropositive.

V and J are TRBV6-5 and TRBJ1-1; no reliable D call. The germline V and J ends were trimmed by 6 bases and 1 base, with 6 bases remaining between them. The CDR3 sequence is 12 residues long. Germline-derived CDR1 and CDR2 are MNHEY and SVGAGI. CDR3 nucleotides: TGTGCCAGCAGGAGGTGGAACACTGAAGCTTTCTTT. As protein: CASRRWNTEAFF.

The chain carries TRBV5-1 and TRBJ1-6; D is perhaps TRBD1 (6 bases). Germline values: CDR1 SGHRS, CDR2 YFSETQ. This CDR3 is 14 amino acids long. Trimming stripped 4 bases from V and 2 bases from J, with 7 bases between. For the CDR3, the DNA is TGCGCCAGCAGCAGGGACACCTATAATTCACCCCTCCACTTT. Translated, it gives CASSRDTYNSPLHF.

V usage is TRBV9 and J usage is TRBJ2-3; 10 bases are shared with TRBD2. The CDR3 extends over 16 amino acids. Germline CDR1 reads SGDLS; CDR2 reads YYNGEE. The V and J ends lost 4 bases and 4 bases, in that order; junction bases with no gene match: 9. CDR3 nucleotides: TGTGCCAGCAGCATTCCGCTAGCGGGGGATTCAGATACGCAGTATTTT. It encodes CASSIPLAGDSDTQYF. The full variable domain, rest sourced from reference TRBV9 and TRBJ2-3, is DSGVTQTPKHLITATGQRVTLRCSPRSGDLSVYWYQQSLDQGLQFLIQYYNGEERAKGNILERFSAQQFPDLHSELNLSSLELGDSALYFCASSIPLAGDSDTQYFGPGTRLTVL.

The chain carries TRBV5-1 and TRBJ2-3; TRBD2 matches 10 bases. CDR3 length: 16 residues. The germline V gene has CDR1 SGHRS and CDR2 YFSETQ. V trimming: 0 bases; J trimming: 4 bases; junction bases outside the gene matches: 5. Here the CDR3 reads CASSLAAGGFADTQYF. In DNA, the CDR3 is TGCGCCAGCAGCTTGGCAGCGGGGGGGTTTGCAGATACGCAGTATTTT.

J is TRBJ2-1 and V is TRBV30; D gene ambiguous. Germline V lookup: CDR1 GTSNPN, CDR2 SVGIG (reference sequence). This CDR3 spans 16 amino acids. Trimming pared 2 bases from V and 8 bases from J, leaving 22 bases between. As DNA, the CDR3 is TGTGCCTGGAGTAGCCCCATCGGGTTTGGCGGAGATGAGCAGTTCTTC. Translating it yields CAWSSPIGFGGDEQFF.

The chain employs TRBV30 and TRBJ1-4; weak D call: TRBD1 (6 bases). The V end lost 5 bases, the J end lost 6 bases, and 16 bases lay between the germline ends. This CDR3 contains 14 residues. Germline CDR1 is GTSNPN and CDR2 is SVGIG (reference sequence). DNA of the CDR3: TGTGCCTGGGGAATCCAGGGGCTACATGAAAAACTGTTTTTT. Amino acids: CAWGIQGLHEKLFF.

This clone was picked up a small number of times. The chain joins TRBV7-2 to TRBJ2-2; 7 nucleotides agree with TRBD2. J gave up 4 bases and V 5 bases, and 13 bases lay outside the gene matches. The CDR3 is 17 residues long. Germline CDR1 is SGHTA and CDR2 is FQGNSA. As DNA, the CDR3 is TGTGCCAGCAGCACCCACCGGCGGGAGATTGTCACCGGGGAGCTGTTTTTT. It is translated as CASSTHRREIVTGELFF.

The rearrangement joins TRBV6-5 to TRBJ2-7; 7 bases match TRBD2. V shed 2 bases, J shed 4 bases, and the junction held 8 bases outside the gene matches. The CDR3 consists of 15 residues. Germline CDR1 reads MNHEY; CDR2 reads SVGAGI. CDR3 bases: TGTGCCAGCAGTTACATTCCGGGGGAGGGTTACGAGCAGTACTTC. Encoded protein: CASSYIPGEGYEQYF.

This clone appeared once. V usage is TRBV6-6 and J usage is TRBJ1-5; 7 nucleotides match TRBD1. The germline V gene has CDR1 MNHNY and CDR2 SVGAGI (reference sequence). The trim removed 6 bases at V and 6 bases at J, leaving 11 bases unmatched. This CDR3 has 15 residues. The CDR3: CASRPAGGSSQPQHF. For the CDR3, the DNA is TGTGCCAGCAGACCCGCAGGGGGAAGTTCTCAGCCCCAGCATTTT.

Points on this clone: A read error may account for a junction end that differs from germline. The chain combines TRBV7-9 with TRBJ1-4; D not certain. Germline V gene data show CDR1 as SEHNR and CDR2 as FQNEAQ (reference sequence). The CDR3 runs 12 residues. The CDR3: CSSSPGGEKLFF. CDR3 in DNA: TGTTCCAGCAGCCCCGGAGGTGAAAAACTGTTTTTT.

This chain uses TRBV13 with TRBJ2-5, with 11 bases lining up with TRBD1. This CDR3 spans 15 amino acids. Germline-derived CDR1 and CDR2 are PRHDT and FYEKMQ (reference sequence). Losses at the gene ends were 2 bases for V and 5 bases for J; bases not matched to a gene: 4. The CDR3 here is CASSLQGDRGETQYF. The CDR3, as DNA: TGTGCCAGCAGCTTACAGGGGGACAGGGGGGAGACCCAGTACTTC.

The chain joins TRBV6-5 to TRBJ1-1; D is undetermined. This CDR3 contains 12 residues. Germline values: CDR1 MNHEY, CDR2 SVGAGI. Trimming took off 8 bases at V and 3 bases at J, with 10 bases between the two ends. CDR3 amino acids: CASRRRDTEAFF. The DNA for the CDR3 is TGTGCCAGCCGCCGGCGGGACACTGAAGCTTTCTTT.

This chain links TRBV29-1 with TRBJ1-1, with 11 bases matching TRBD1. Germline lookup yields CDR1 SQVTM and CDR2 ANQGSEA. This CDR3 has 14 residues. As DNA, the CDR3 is TGCAGTGATACCGGGACAGGGGGGAACACTGAAGCTTTCTTT. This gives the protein CSDTGTGGNTEAFF.

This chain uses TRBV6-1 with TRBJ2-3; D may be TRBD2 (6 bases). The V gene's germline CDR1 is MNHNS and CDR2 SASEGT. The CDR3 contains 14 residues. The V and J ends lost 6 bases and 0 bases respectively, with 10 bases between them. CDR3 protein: CASSPGGSTDTQYF. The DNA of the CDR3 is TGTGCCAGCAGCCCCGGGGGTAGCACAGATACGCAGTATTTT.